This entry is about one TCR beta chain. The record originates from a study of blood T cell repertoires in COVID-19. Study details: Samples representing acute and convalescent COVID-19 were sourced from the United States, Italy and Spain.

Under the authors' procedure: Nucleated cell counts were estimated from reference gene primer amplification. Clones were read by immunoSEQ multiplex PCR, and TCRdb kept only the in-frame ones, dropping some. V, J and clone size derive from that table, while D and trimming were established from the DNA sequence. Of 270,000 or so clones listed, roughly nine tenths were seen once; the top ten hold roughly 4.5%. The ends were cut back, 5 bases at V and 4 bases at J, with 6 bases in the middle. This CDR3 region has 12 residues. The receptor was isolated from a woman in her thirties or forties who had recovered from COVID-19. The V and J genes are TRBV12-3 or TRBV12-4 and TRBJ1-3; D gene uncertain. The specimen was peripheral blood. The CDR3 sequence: CASSPPGNTIYF. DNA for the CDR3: TGTGCCAGCAGTCCCCCGGGAAACACCATATATTTT.